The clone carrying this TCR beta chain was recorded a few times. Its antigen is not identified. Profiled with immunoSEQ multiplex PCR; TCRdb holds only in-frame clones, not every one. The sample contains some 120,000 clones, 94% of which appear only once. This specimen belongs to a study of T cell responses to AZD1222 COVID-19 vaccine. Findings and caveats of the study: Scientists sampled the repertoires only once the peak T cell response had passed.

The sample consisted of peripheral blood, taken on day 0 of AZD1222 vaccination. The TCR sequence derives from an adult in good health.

CDR3 nucleotide sequence: TGTGCCAGCAGTTTAACTGGGACAGGGTTCTCACCCCTCCACTTT. As protein: CASSLTGTGFSPLHF. The genes are TRBV28 and TRBJ1-6; TRBD1 agrees at 9 bases. The ends lost 2 bases at V and 10 bases at J; junction bases unmatched: 6. The CDR3 runs 15 residues. Germline V gives CDR1 MDHEN, CDR2 SYDVKM.